This T cell receptor beta chain was recovered during a study of naive and memory T cell subsets. V was cut by 2 bases and J by 0 bases, with 10 bases left in between. The CDR3 has 16 amino acids. Germline V gives CDR1 SEHNR, CDR2 FQNEAQ (reference sequence). Overnight CMV lysate stimulation of fresh PBMCs defined donor CMV status by CD4+ IFNgamma. Cells stained for CD3, CD4, CD8, CD45RA and CD27 were sorted into four subsets. Two oligonucleotides, mixed equimolar, formed the beta constant-region primer covering TRBC1 and TRBC2. Using its own MiXCR run on the UMI-ligation and nested PCR reads, TCRdb lists one record per CDR3 protein. This sample has tens of thousands of distinct CDR3 sequences, with about an eighth found just once. General study findings and limits: Between naive and memory subsets, TCR abundance power law exponents differed.

As to this clonotype: The antigen is unknown.

Sequenced material: central memory CD4+ T cells from blood. The TCR originated in a human donor in good health. The chain couples TRBV7-9 to TRBJ2-2; D is perhaps TRBD1 (6 bases). As DNA, the CDR3 is TGTGCCAGCAGCTTAAGACAGGCCACGAACACCGGGGAGCTGTTTTTT. Its translation: CASSLRQATNTGELFF.